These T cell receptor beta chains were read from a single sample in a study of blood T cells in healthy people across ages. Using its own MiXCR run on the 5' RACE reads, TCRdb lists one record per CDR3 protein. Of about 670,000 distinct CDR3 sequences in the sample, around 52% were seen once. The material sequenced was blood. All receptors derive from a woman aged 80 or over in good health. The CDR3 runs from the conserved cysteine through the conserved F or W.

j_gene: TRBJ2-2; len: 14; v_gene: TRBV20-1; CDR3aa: CSARGPANTGELFF
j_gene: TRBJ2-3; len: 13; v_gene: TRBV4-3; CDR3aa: CASSQDWSDTQYF
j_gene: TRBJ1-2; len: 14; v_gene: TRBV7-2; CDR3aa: CASSFSQGPYGYTF
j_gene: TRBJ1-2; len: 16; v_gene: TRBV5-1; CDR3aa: CASSLSVSASNYGYTF
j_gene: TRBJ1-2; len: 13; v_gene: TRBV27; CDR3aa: CASSVWGNYGYTF
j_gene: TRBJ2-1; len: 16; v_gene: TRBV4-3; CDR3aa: CASSQGTGQGRHEQFF
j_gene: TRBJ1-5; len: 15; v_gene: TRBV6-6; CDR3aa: CASSYPDLGNQPQHF
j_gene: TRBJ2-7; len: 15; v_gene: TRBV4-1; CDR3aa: CASSHNRGSSYEQYF
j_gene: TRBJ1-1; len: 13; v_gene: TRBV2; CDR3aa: CASKVDGNTEAFF
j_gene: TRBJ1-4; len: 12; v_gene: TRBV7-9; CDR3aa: CASSLILEKLFF
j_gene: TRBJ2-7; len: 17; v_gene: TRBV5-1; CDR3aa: CASSMGSNSGIIYEQYF
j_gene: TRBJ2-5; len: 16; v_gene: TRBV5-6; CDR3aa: CASSLFSGRIYETQYF
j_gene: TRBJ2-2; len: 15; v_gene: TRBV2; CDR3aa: CASRGTGADTGELFF
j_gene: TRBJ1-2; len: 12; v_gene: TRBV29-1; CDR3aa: CSVEGPGGGYTF
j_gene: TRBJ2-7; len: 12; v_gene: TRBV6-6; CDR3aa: CASSYRTYEQYF
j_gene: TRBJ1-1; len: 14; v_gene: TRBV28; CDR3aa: CASSPDPLASRAFF
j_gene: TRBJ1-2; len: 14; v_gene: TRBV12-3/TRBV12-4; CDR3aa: CASNPGQGIRGYTF
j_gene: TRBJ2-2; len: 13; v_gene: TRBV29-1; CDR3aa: CSVGSGRGGELFF
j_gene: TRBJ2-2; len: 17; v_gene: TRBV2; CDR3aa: CASSEGTDRWNTGGLFF
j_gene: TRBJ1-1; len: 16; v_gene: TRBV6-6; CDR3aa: CASSLPRPRHNTEAFF
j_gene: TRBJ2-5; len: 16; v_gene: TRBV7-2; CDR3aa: CASSPTRQGGSETQYF
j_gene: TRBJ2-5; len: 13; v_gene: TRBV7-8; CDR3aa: CASSPDGGQTQYF
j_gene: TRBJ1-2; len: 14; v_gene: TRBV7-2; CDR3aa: CASRPDSFLGGYTF
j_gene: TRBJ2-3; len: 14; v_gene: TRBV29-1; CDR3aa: CSVEAGATESTQYF
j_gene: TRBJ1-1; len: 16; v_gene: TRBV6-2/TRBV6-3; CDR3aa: CASRPLAIKTVTEAFF
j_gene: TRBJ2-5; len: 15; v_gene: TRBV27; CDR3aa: CASSPRTGSQETQYF
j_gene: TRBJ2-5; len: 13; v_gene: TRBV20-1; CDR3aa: CSARDDPDEKQYF
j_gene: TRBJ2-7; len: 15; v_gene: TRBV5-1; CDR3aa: CASSSLTGSTYEQYF
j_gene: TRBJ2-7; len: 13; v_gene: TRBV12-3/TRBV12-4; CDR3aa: CASIPGSSYEQYF
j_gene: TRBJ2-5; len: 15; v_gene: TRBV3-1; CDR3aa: CASSQDSGMQETQYF
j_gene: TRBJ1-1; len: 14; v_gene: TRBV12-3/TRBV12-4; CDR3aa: CASRKGQLNTEAFF
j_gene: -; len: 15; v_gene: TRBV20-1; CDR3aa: CSASGDQGPSSTQYF
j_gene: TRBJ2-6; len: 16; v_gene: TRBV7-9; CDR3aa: CASSLGEGSGANVLTF
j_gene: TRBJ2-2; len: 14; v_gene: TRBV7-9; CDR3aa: CASSLAGAPGELFF
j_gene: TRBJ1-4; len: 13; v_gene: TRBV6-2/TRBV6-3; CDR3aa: CASTRDGNEKLFF
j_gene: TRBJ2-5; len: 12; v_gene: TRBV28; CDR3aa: CANGGVKRAQYF
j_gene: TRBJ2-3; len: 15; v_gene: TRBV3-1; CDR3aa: CASSPTFAEGDTQYF
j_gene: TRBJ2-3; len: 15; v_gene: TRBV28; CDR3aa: CASSPPLDPPDTQYF
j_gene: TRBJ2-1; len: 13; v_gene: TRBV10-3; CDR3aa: CAIRNGSYNEQFF
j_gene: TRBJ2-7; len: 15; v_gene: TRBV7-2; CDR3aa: CASRPDRLASYEQYF